The 21 T cell receptor beta chains below come from one sample, sequenced in a study of OX40 agonist ivuxolimab in advanced cancers. Generated by immunoSEQ multiplex PCR, the TCRdb table keeps only in-frame clones and is missing some. This table has roughly 80,000 clones, about 80% appearing once. The input for sequencing was CD4+ or CD8+ T cells sorted from blood, taken in a trial of the OX40 agonist ivuxolimab. The receptors were gathered from an adult with an advanced solid tumor such as melanoma, head and neck, liver or kidney cancer.

The chain joins TRBV11-2 to TRBJ2-3; tentatively, D is TRBD1 or TRBD2 (5 bases each). Germline lookup yields CDR1 SGHAT and CDR2 FQNNGV. V dropped 2 bases and J dropped 4 bases, with 10 bases sitting between them. The CDR3 loop spans 14 amino acids. CDR3 in DNA: TGTGCCAGCAGCTTATTTCAGGGAGCAGATACGCAGTATTTT. This codes for CASSLFQGADTQYF.

The sample holds a few counts of this clone. The rearrangement links TRBV7-8 to TRBJ2-5; D gene unclear. V was clipped by 7 bases and J by 0 bases, with 15 bases between them. CDR3 length: 15 residues. The V gene's germline CDR1 is SGHVS and CDR2 FQNEAQ. The CDR3 spells CASKPLTGDQETQYF. The CDR3 bases are TGTGCCAGCAAACCTCTAACGGGTGACCAAGAGACCCAGTACTTC.

This clone was seen a handful of times. CDR3 sequence (DNA): TGTGCCAGCTCACCGTATCAGGGGTCGGACTATGGCTACACCTTC. This translates into CASSPYQGSDYGYTF. The genes are TRBV18 and TRBJ1-2; a possible D gene is TRBD1 (6 bases). CDR1 is KGHSH, CDR2 LQKENI, per germline. The CDR3 totals 15 residues. The V gene lost 3 bases and the J gene lost 3 bases, with 14 bases spanning the gap.

The chain employs TRBV11-2 and TRBJ2-3, with a tentative D call TRBD2 (7 bases). This CDR3 has 14 amino acids. V lost 3 bases and J lost 5, with 12 bases in between. Per germline, CDR1 SGHAT and CDR2 FQNNGV. The CDR3 loop is CASSFRGARDTQYF. The CDR3 nucleotides read TGTGCCAGCAGCTTTCGGGGGGCGAGAGATACGCAGTATTTT.

This clone was detected once. This rearrangement joins TRBV5-1 to TRBJ1-1; no definite D call. The CDR3 has 14 residues. The germline V gene has CDR1 SGHRS and CDR2 YFSETQ. The germline V and J ends were trimmed by 2 bases and 0 bases, with 8 bases remaining between them. DNA for the CDR3: TGCGCCAGCAGCTTCGGACCTATGAACACTGAAGCTTTCTTT. It translates to CASSFGPMNTEAFF.

The chain has TRBV29-1 and TRBJ2-5; no definite D call. V was shortened by 3 bases and J by 2 bases, with 13 bases between the two germline ends. The V gene's germline CDR1 is SQVTM and CDR2 ANQGSEA. CDR3 length: 14 residues. The CDR3 DNA reads TGCAGCGTTGATTTTAGAGCTGCGCAAGAGACCCAGTACTTC. This sequence encodes CSVDFRAAQETQYF.

The table lists this clone with a few counts. The chain recombines TRBV30 with TRBJ1-2, with D uncertain. This CDR3 comprises 12 residues. Trimming shortened V by 6 bases and J by 7 bases, and 15 bases separated the two germline ends. The germline CDR1 and CDR2 sequences are GTSNPN and SVGIG (reference sequence). In DNA, the CDR3 is TGTGCCTGTCAGACTACCCCGACTGGCTACACCTTC. It yields the protein CACQTTPTGYTF. The complete variable domain, with remaining parts taken from reference TRBV30 and TRBJ1-2, reads SQTIHQWPATLVQPVGSPLSLECTVEGTSNPNLYWYRQAAGRGLQLLFYSVGIGQISSEVPQNLSASRPQDRQFILSSKKLLLSDSGFYLCACQTTPTGYTFGSGTRLTVV.

The chain carries TRBV6-5 and TRBJ2-7, with a possible D match to TRBD1 (6 bases). The CDR3 loop spans 15 amino acids. Germline V lookup: CDR1 MNHEY, CDR2 SVGAGI. The ends were cut back, 6 bases at V and 3 bases at J, with 18 bases in the middle. The chain's CDR3 is CASRRGQLGVYEQYF. The CDR3 bases are TGTGCCAGCAGGCGAGGACAGCTAGGGGTCTACGAGCAGTACTTC.

The V gene is TRBV7-2, the J gene TRBJ2-3; possible D gene TRBD2, 6 bases. Germline CDR1 SGHTA, CDR2 FQGNSA. Deletions cut 5 bases from V and 2 bases from J, with 11 bases between. The length of the CDR3 is 14 residues. CDR3 loop: CASSEGLVTDTQYF. In nucleotides, the CDR3 is TGTGCCAGCAGCGAGGGACTCGTCACAGATACGCAGTATTTT. The entire variable domain, with the rest obtained from reference TRBV7-2 and TRBJ2-3, is as follows: GAGVSQSPSNKVTEKGKDVELRCDPISGHTALYWYRQSLGQGLEFLIYFQGNSAPDKSGLPSDRFSAERTGGSVSTLTIQRTQQEDSAVYLCASSEGLVTDTQYFGPGTRLTVL.

The V and J genes are TRBV4-1 and TRBJ1-2; TRBD1 is a possible D gene (5 bases). The ends were cut back, 10 bases at V and 4 bases at J, with 25 bases in the middle. Germline V gives CDR1 MGHRA, CDR2 YSYEKL. The CDR3 is 16 amino acids. The CDR3 DNA sequence: TGCGCCACCTCTAGAGAATCGGGGCGGAGCAGCTATGGCTACACCTTC. Protein: CATSRESGRSSYGYTF.

The chain couples TRBV29-1 to TRBJ2-1; TRBD2 matches 9 bases. Germline V lookup: CDR1 SQVTM, CDR2 ANQGSEA. Germline trimming cut 5 bases from V and 7 bases from J; bases unmatched to any gene: 12. The CDR3 consists of 15 residues. The CDR3 loop is CSVIAGAFNGNEQFF. The CDR3 DNA is TGCAGCGTTATAGCGGGGGCCTTCAATGGGAATGAGCAGTTCTTC.

V and J are TRBV10-3 and TRBJ2-2; 7 nucleotides agree with TRBD1. Germline V lookup: CDR1 ENHRY, CDR2 SYGVKD. V shed 4 bases and J 6 bases; nucleotides not matched to a gene: 5. This CDR3 is 14 amino acids long. CDR3 sequence: CAISGITGAGELFF. Here the CDR3 DNA reads TGTGCCATCAGTGGGATCACAGGGGCCGGGGAGCTGTTTTTT.

The gene calls are TRBV25-1 and TRBJ2-5; TRBD1 might be the D (8 bases). Trimming shortened V by 4 bases and J by 2 bases, and 14 bases separated the two germline ends. The CDR3 is made up of 15 amino acids. Germline V gene lookup returns CDR1 MGHDK and CDR2 SYGVNS. The CDR3 sequence is CASSATGGGQETQYF. The CDR3 region has the DNA TGTGCCAGCAGTGCTACAGGGGGGGGTCAAGAGACCCAGTACTTC.

This clone was recorded a few times. The rearrangement links TRBV7-6 to TRBJ2-3, with D unclear. V gave up 2 bases and J gave up 1 base, with 10 bases separating them. CDR1 is SGHVS and CDR2 is FNYEAQ in the germline V gene. The length of the CDR3 is 15 residues. The CDR3 sequence: CASSLRRTGTDTQYF. The CDR3 region has the DNA TGTGCCAGCAGCTTACGGCGTACCGGCACAGATACGCAGTATTTT.

This chain links TRBV2 with TRBJ1-5; D is possibly TRBD1 (6 bases). Trimming removed 7 bases from V and 4 bases from J, with 17 bases in between. The CDR3 contains 15 residues. Germline V CDR1 and CDR2: SNHLY, FYNNEI. The CDR3 loop is CASTSEGGGNQPQHF. CDR3 nucleotides: TGTGCCAGCACCTCTGAAGGGGGGGGGAATCAGCCCCAGCATTTT.

The genes are TRBV4-3 and TRBJ2-3, with D perhaps TRBD2 (6 bases). The CDR3 extends over 16 amino acids. V was trimmed by 4 bases and J by 4 bases, leaving 18 bases between them. Germline assignment: CDR1 LGHNA and CDR2 YSLEER. In DNA, the CDR3 is TGCGCCAGCAGCCCCGGACCCTCCGGGGGATCAGATACGCAGTATTTT. Protein sequence: CASSPGPSGGSDTQYF.

V usage is TRBV7-9 and J usage is TRBJ1-1, with no clear D. The V end lost 5 bases, the J end lost 0 bases, and 25 bases lay between the germline ends. Germline V gene data show CDR1 as SEHNR and CDR2 as FQNEAQ (reference sequence). The CDR3 is 19 residues long. For the CDR3, the DNA is TGTGCCAGCAGCCGCGAGGGCTTTAAGACCGGAGGCCTGAACACTGAAGCTTTCTTT. Encoded protein: CASSREGFKTGGLNTEAFF.

The CDR3: CASSLVAGGNEKLFF. The CDR3 region has the DNA TGTGCCAGCAGCTTAGTCGCAGGGGGTAATGAAAAACTGTTTTTT. This chain connects TRBV7-9 to TRBJ1-4; 7 bases fit TRBD1. J was trimmed by 4 bases and V by 1 base; bases with no gene match: 3. Germline CDR1 is SEHNR and CDR2 is FQNEAQ (reference sequence). The CDR3 has 15 amino acids.

This chain uses TRBV5-1 with TRBJ2-5; weak D call: TRBD1 (6 bases). The CDR3 runs 15 residues. Trimming cost V 1 base and J 1 base, with 11 bases left between them. Germline V gene lookup returns CDR1 SGHRS and CDR2 YFSETQ. CDR3 sequence reads: CASSLISDSQETQYF. The DNA for the CDR3 is TGCGCCAGCAGCTTGATATCGGACAGCCAAGAGACCCAGTACTTC.

This clone came up a few times. The rearrangement uses TRBV15 and TRBJ2-5, with TRBD2 matching 8 bases. Germline V CDR1 and CDR2: LNHNV, YYDKDF (reference sequence). This CDR3 region has 17 residues. V gave up 4 bases and J gave up 1 base; unmatched junction bases: 11. The CDR3 DNA reads as TGTGCCACCAGCACCGGAGGGGCGGGGGGCCCCCAAGAGACCCAGTACTTC. Protein sequence: CATSTGGAGGPQETQYF.

The chain carries TRBV6-5 and TRBJ2-5; D gene uncertain. CDR3 length: 12 amino acids. Germline loops: CDR1 MNHEY, CDR2 SVGAGI. V lost 5 bases and J 1 base, leaving 5 bases between the germline ends. The CDR3 loop reads CASSRSQETQYF. In DNA form, the CDR3 reads TGTGCCAGCAGTCGTTCCCAAGAGACCCAGTACTTC.